This is a list of T cell receptor beta chains from one sample in a study of human T cells and chemical hapten exposure. TCRdb itself ran the RACE reads through MiXCR, one entry per CDR3 protein. The table includes some 400,000 distinct CDR3 sequences, roughly 4.8% detected once. The specimen was whole blood, collected in connection with sensitization to the hapten diphenylcyclopropenone (DPC). The receptors come from a woman aged 45-59 years with alopecia areata. Some clones in this sample may be carry-over from other donors' samples. The CDR3 runs from the conserved cysteine through the conserved F or W. A D gene is named only where the DNA matches it firmly. Clone sizes are given selectively: once, few, many, or a class where the clone is expanded.

TRBD2,TRBJ2-7,NA,TRBV12-3/TRBV12-4,CASSFRAGVFSNEQYF,TGTGCCAGCAGTTTCCGAGCGGGAGTATTTAGCAACGAGCAGTACTTC
TRBD2,TRBJ2-7,many,TRBV20-1,CSARERLAGFIYEQYF,TGCAGTGCTAGAGAGAGACTAGCGGGATTTATTTACGAGCAGTACTTC
NA,TRBJ2-3,many,TRBV2,CASSEGGASTDTQYF,TGTGCCAGCAGTGAAGGCGGGGCTAGCACAGATACGCAGTATTTT
TRBD2,TRBJ2-7,many,TRBV3-1,CASSQGISVRAGPYF,TGTGCCAGCAGCCAAGGGATCAGCGTCCGAGCGGGGCCGTACTTC
TRBD1,TRBJ2-7,many,TRBV18,CASSPLTGGEQYF,TGTGCCAGCTCACCACTGACAGGGGGCGAGCAGTACTTC
NA,TRBJ1-4,NA,TRBV5-1,CASSLIPTPTNEKLFF,TGCGCCAGCAGCTTGATCCCTACACCCACTAATGAAAAACTGTTTTTT
TRBD1,TRBJ1-2,few,TRBV28,CASSYVTGAQGYTF,TGTGCCAGCAGTTACGTGACAGGGGCCCAAGGCTACACCTTC
NA,TRBJ1-4,few,TRBV3-1,CASSQSAREKLFF,TGTGCCAGCAGCCAAAGCGCGAGGGAAAAACTGTTTTTT
TRBD1,TRBJ2-6,many,TRBV12-3/TRBV12-4,CASTRRTGSGANVLTF,TGTGCCAGCACCCGGAGGACAGGCTCTGGGGCCAACGTCCTGACTTTC
TRBD2,TRBJ2-1,few,TRBV12-5,CASGLFSGSWDNEQFF,TGTGCTAGTGGTTTGTTTAGCGGGAGTTGGGACAATGAGCAGTTCTTC
NA,TRBJ2-1,many,TRBV3-1,CASSQDTVGWQFF,TGTGCCAGCAGCCAAGATACGGTTGGGTGGCAGTTCTTC
TRBD1,TRBJ1-5,many,TRBV6-1,CASRATGGDQPQHF,TGTGCCAGCAGGGCTACAGGGGGGGATCAGCCCCAGCATTTT
NA,TRBJ2-7,many,TRBV30,CAWSMWEAPGEQYF,TGTGCCTGGAGTATGTGGGAGGCCCCTGGCGAGCAGTACTTC
NA,TRBJ2-7,NA,TRBV7-3,CASSLNQGRIHEQYF,TGTGCCAGCAGCCTTAACCAGGGGCGAATCCACGAGCAGTACTTC
TRBD1,TRBJ1-1,few,TRBV13,CASSLGMTGGTEAFF,TGTGCCAGCAGCTTGGGCATGACAGGGGGCACTGAAGCTTTCTTT
NA,TRBJ2-2,few,TRBV30,CAWSPRRGLGTGELFF,TGTGCCTGGAGTCCGCGTCGGGGGCTCGGCACCGGGGAGCTGTTTTTT
NA,TRBJ2-7,NA,TRBV12-2,CASRLLQLGMPGQTYEQYF,TGTGCAAGTCGCTTACTTCAGCTAGGCATGCCGGGACAGACCTACGAGCAGTACTTC
NA,TRBJ2-1,many,TRBV29-1,CSVAADTYNEQFF,TGCAGCGTCGCGGCCGATACCTACAATGAGCAGTTCTTC
NA,TRBJ1-5,many,TRBV7-2,CASSQTQGNQPQHF,TGTGCCAGCAGCCAGACCCAGGGCAATCAGCCCCAGCATTTT
TRBD2,TRBJ2-7,many,TRBV12-3/TRBV12-4,CASSFSGSNYEQYF,TGTGCCAGCAGTTTTAGCGGGAGCAACTACGAGCAGTACTTC
NA,TRBJ1-5,NA,TRBV9,CSSSVHPEGSQPQHF,TGTTCCAGCAGCGTACACCCGGAGGGATCGCAGCCCCAGCATTTT
NA,TRBJ2-1,few,TRBV15,CATNRKSSHNEQFF,TGTGCCACCAACAGGAAGTCGTCCCACAATGAGCAGTTCTTC
NA,TRBJ1-1,NA,TRBV6-2/TRBV6-3,CASSHSLWGASEAFF,TGTGCCAGCAGCCACTCACTCTGGGGGGCCTCTGAAGCTTTCTTT
TRBD2,TRBJ2-3,NA,TRBV5-6,CASSFGLAGGTDTQYF,TGTGCCAGCAGCTTCGGACTAGCGGGGGGTACAGATACGCAGTATTTT
NA,TRBJ2-1,many,TRBV2,CASSEIREHNEQFF,TGTGCCAGCAGTGAGATCAGGGAGCACAATGAGCAGTTCTTC
NA,TRBJ1-2,many,TRBV7-3,CASSLWPF,TGTGCCAGCAGCCTTTGGCCCTTC
TRBD1,TRBJ1-4,few,TRBV11-2,CASSVNRGRIEKLFF,TGTGCCAGCAGCGTAAACAGGGGGAGGATAGAAAAACTGTTTTTT
NA,TRBJ1-5,many,TRBV2,CASSEGRGASNQPQHF,TGTGCCAGCAGTGAAGGGAGGGGAGCGAGCAATCAGCCCCAGCATTTT
NA,TRBJ1-1,many,TRBV7-2,CASSLAGMRAFF,TGTGCCAGCAGCTTAGCCGGGATGAGGGCTTTCTTT
NA,TRBJ1-1,few,TRBV10-3,CASMGLDTEAFF,TGTGCCAGTATGGGGCTCGACACTGAAGCTTTCTTT
NA,TRBJ2-5,many,TRBV29-1,CSVVSGGGSQYF,TGCAGCGTTGTATCTGGTGGGGGCTCCCAGTACTTC
NA,TRBJ2-7,many,TRBV5-1,CASSLSGHEQYF,TGCGCCAGCAGCTTGTCCGGGCACGAGCAGTACTTC
TRBD1,TRBJ2-3,many,TRBV9,CASSSPGQGAADTQYF,TGTGCCAGCAGCTCCCCCGGACAGGGGGCGGCAGATACGCAGTATTTT